The 10 T cell receptor beta chains listed next were all sequenced from one sample in a study of blood T cell repertoires in COVID-19. The data were produced by immunoSEQ multiplex PCR, yet TCRdb's version contains in-frame clones alone and is incomplete. Here the sample spans about 180,000 clones, 85% to 90% being singletons. What was sequenced was peripheral blood. The receptors here all came from a woman under 40 with active or convalescent COVID-19.

The J gene is TRBJ2-5, the V gene TRBV7-9; the D gene is possibly TRBD2 (5 bases). Per germline, CDR1 SEHNR and CDR2 FQNEAQ (reference sequence). The CDR3 totals 14 residues. Trimming took 3 bases from V and 2 from J, leaving 10 bases between them. The CDR3 DNA reads TGTGCCAGCAGCTTCTCGACGGGACAAGAGACCCAGTACTTC. Translation gives CASSFSTGQETQYF. The full variable domain, in which reference TRBV7-9 and TRBJ2-5 provide the parts outside the CDR3, is DTGVSQNPRHKITKRGQNVTFRCDPISEHNRLYWYRQTLGQGPEFLTYFQNEAQLEKSRLLSDRFSAERPKGSFSTLEIQRTEQGDSAMYLCASSFSTGQETQYFGPGTRLLVL.

The chain is built from TRBV5-6 and TRBJ1-2; D unclear. Trimming pared 4 bases from V and 6 bases from J, leaving 13 bases between. The germline V gene encodes CDR1 SGHDT and CDR2 YYEEEE. The CDR3 extends over 13 amino acids. The CDR3 coding sequence is TGTGCCAGCAGCCGTCCAAGTGGAGATGGCTACACCTTC. Protein sequence: CASSRPSGDGYTF.

This chain uses TRBV11-3 with TRBJ1-4; no firm D call. V was clipped by 1 base and J by 1 base, with 4 bases between them. CDR1 SGHNT and CDR2 YENEEA come from the germline V gene. The CDR3 consists of 14 residues. CDR3: CASSLAQTNEKLFF. CDR3 DNA: TGTGCCAGCAGCTTAGCACAAACTAATGAAAAACTGTTTTTT. Full variable domain (rest looked up from reference TRBV11-3 and TRBJ1-4): EAGVVQSPRYKIIEKKQPVAFWCNPISGHNTLYWYLQNLGQGPELLIRYENEEAVDDSQLPKDRFSAERLKGVDSTLKIQPAELGDSAVYLCASSLAQTNEKLFFGSGTQLSVL.

The gene calls are TRBV3-1 (or the pseudogene TRBV3-2) and TRBJ2-1; the D is unclear. The CDR3 is 11 residues long. The V end lost 3 bases, the J end lost 7 bases, and 4 bases lay between the germline ends. Per the germline V gene, CDR1 is LGHDT and CDR2 is YNNKEL (reference sequence). The CDR3 sequence: CASSHLNEQFF. In DNA, the CDR3 is TGTGCCAGCAGCCACCTGAATGAGCAGTTCTTC.

This chain links TRBV3-1 (or the pseudogene TRBV3-2) with TRBJ2-7; no firm D call. The CDR3 totals 13 residues. Germline V gives CDR1 LGHDT, CDR2 YNNKEL (reference sequence). V dropped 1 base and J dropped 2 bases, with 6 bases sitting between them. CDR3 in DNA: TGTGCCAGCAGCCAAGTACAGACCTACGAGCAGTACTTC. This encodes CASSQVQTYEQYF.

The gene calls are TRBV4-1 and TRBJ2-3; TRBD1 aligns across 9 bases. CDR3 length equals 15 residues. Germline V gene lookup returns CDR1 MGHRA and CDR2 YSYEKL. The V gene end was trimmed by 5 bases and the J gene end by 2 bases; junction bases not matched to a gene: 5. CDR3 protein: CASSMGTGNTDTQYF. DNA of the CDR3: TGCGCCAGCAGCATGGGGACAGGGAACACAGATACGCAGTATTTT.

The genes are TRBV12-5 and TRBJ1-1; D ambiguous. The CDR3 spans 13 residues. Germline V CDR1 and CDR2: LGHNT, FRNRAP. Deletions cut 6 bases from V and 1 base from J, with 9 bases between. The CDR3 is CASGDITNTEAFF. The CDR3 DNA follows: TGTGCTAGTGGCGACATCACGAACACTGAAGCTTTCTTT.

This clone has just one count. The chain uses TRBV18 and TRBJ1-3, with D possibly TRBD1 on 5 matching bases. The V and J ends lost 3 bases and 0 bases respectively, with 12 bases between them. The CDR3 length is 16 residues. The germline CDR1 and CDR2 sequences are KGHSH and LQKENI. The CDR3 DNA reads TGTGCCAGCTCACCTTCGACGGGGGGCTCTGGAAACACCATATATTTT. Translated: CASSPSTGGSGNTIYF.

The chain recombines TRBV6-1 with TRBJ1-1, with TRBD1 identical over 8 bases. The CDR3 extends over 18 amino acids. Germline values: CDR1 MNHNS, CDR2 SASEGT. The J segment lost 4 bases and the V segment lost 4 bases, leaving 17 bases of the junction unmatched. CDR3 sequence: CASSAVGTGGPWGTEAFF. CDR3 nucleotide sequence: TGTGCCAGCAGTGCAGTGGGGACAGGTGGACCCTGGGGCACTGAAGCTTTCTTT.

The chain employs TRBV7-2 and TRBJ2-2; 12 nucleotides agree with TRBD2. From germline, CDR1 is SGHTA and CDR2 FQGNSA. Unmatched junction bases numbered 14, after V lost 4 bases and J lost 5 bases. The CDR3 has 19 amino acids. CDR3 bases: TGTGCCAGCAGCTCAGAAAAGAGGGGACTAGCGGGTGCTACCGGGGAGCTGTTTTTT. This codes for CASSSEKRGLAGATGELFF.